The TCR beta chain under discussion was sequenced for a study of OX40 agonist ivuxolimab in advanced cancers. Background for the entire study: The costimulatory receptor OX40 (CD134) was targeted by ivuxolimab, a fully human IgG2 agonistic monoclonal antibody. Partial responses occurred in three dose-escalation patients, of whom one had hepatocellular carcinoma and two had cutaneous melanoma. Intravenous ivuxolimab was administered to patients every 2 weeks at six dose levels: 0.01, 0.1, 0.3, 1.5, 3 and 10 mg/kg. The monotherapy dose-escalation portion (N = 52 patients) of the phase I ivuxolimab trial is reported in the paper. Patients were allowed to have had prior anti-PD-1, anti-PD-L1 or anti-CTLA-4 therapy, and around 37% of the dose-escalation patients had previously received checkpoint inhibitors. Peripheral TCRbeta sequencing was intended to test whether TCR sequence diversity was altered and clonal T-cell expansion was caused by ivuxolimab. In the dose-escalation cohort, roughly 80% of patients were male, and the mean age was approximately 60 years, with a range of about 20 to 79. Among the roughly 50 dose-escalation patients, about 19 had hepatocellular carcinoma, 15 or so melanoma, 9 renal cell carcinoma and 9 head and neck cancer.

The trial excluded patients who had a history of autoimmune disease or who were on systemic immunosuppression. Peripheral blood for TCR sequencing was collected from all dose cohorts at baseline, on cycle 4 day 1, and on cycle 7 day 1. Samples were obtained from an open-label, multicenter, first-in-human phase I dose-escalation trial of ivuxolimab. The trial enrolled adults with locally advanced or metastatic head and neck squamous cell, hepatocellular, melanoma or renal cell carcinoma. Before TCR sequencing, CD4+ T cells and CD8+ T cells were sorted from peripheral blood as separate populations. This clone was seen only a few times. Its antigen remains undetermined. Within one base of it there is no much larger clone, and no base qualities were kept. For sequencing of the TCRbeta CDR3 region, genomic DNA was extracted from the sorted cells. The immunoSEQ Assay was used for sequencing of TCRbeta CDR3 regions. TCRdb's version of the immuneACCESS table is confined to in-frame rearrangements and falls short of the full clone set. An unresolved V gene accounts for under half of the shortfall where checked; the remainder is of unknown origin. Counted in this sample were tens of thousands of clones; approximately 86% of them appeared once. The leading ten clones occupy more than 13% of the sample.

The study at large found these results: In the 0.1-3.0 mg/kg groups, partial responders were among the patients with the lowest normalized peripheral clonal expansion, particularly in CD8+ T cells. Clonal expansion of both CD4+ and CD8+ blood T cells was observed from baseline to week 6 at doses 0.1 to 3.0 mg/kg. Low levels of normalized T-cell clonal expansion were also seen in some patients who did not respond. After ivuxolimab, more expanded clones were found on average in CD8+ T cells than in CD4+ T cells. The antigen specificity of the peripheral T cells that underwent clonal expansion was not determined.

Reading from cysteine to phenylalanine, the CDR3 counts 14 amino acids. The sequence is cut down to CDR3 DNA, 42 bases in frame from base 1. A distance of 6 bases separates the germline ends of V and J, which lose 0 bases and 2 bases respectively. The germline V gene (reference sequence) yields PRHDT for CDR1 and FYEKMQ for CDR2. Recombination joined TRBV13 with TRBJ2-3; D gene: possibly TRBD1, on 5 matching bases. The source is an adult with an advanced solid tumor such as melanoma, head and neck, liver or kidney cancer. This specimen was CD4+ or CD8+ T cells sorted from blood, taken in a trial of the OX40 agonist ivuxolimab. The CDR3 in this case is CASSLGTATDTQYF. The nucleotide sequence is given as TGTGCCAGCAGCTTAGGGACAGCCACAGATACGCAGTATTTT.